This T cell receptor beta chain was sequenced during a study of T-cell memory formation after mild COVID-19. The V end was cut by 1 base, the J end by 2 bases, with 11 bases between. Germline V CDR1 and CDR2: SQVTM, ANQGSEA. CDR3 length: 14 amino acids. TCRdb fed the 5' RACE reads into MiXCR, producing one record per CDR3 protein. Found here are 170,000 or so distinct CDR3 sequences, roughly 30% of them singletons; the top ten hold 12%. This clonotype originated in an adult woman who had mild COVID-19 (a few samples of this study predate the infection). Cell type and time point are not known. Sequences were obtained from PBMCs or a T cell subset sorted from them (not recorded which). The chain employs TRBV29-1 and TRBJ2-5; no reliable D call. The CDR3 loop is CSVEGVVQQETQYF. CDR3 coding DNA: TGCAGCGTTGAAGGGGTTGTTCAACAAGAGACCCAGTACTTC.